These T cell receptor beta chains were read from a single sample in a study of cytomegalovirus exposure and HLA in healthy donors. Profiling relied on immunoSEQ multiplex PCR, and the TCRdb table lists in-frame clones only, not all of them. The table includes fewer than 200,000 clones, roughly 82% detected once. Sequencing was carried out using PBMCs. All receptors derive from a man over 45 in good health and CMV-seropositive. Each CDR3 is given with its conserved first and last residue. The order of the fields is J gene, clone size, D gene, V gene, CDR3 protein, CDR3 DNA. The D gene is left open where the match is weak. A clone size is listed for some rows: how often the clone was seen (once, few, many), or a class if it is expanded.

j_call: TRBJ2-7
clone_size: NA
d_call: TRBD1
v_call: TRBV28
cdr3_aa: CASSPVGGDEQYF
cdr3_nt: TGTGCCAGCTCACCGGTAGGGGGCGACGAGCAGTACTTC

j_call: TRBJ2-3
clone_size: few
d_call: TRBD2
v_call: TRBV6-6
cdr3_aa: CASSYGAGKYTQYF
cdr3_nt: TGTGCCAGCAGTTACGGAGCGGGAAAGTATACGCAGTATTTT

j_call: TRBJ2-1
clone_size: NA
d_call: NA
v_call: TRBV28
cdr3_aa: CASTQDSATYYNEQFF
cdr3_nt: TGTGCCAGCACACAAGACAGCGCGACCTACTACAATGAGCAGTTCTTC

j_call: TRBJ1-3
clone_size: once
d_call: TRBD1
v_call: TRBV9
cdr3_aa: CASSTGQGDSSGNTIYF
cdr3_nt: TGTGCCAGCAGCACCGGACAGGGGGATTCCTCTGGAAACACCATATATTTT

j_call: TRBJ2-7
clone_size: NA
d_call: TRBD1
v_call: TRBV29-1
cdr3_aa: CSASTGTYEQYF
cdr3_nt: TGCAGCGCTTCGACAGGGACCTACGAGCAGTACTTC

j_call: TRBJ2-5
clone_size: NA
d_call: NA
v_call: TRBV19
cdr3_aa: CASREAPGETQYF
cdr3_nt: TGTGCCAGTCGGGAAGCCCCCGGAGAGACCCAGTACTTC

j_call: TRBJ1-2
clone_size: once
d_call: NA
v_call: TRBV7-2
cdr3_aa: CASRADGVGDYGYTF
cdr3_nt: TGTGCCAGCAGGGCGGACGGGGTTGGAGACTATGGCTACACCTTC

j_call: TRBJ2-7
clone_size: NA
d_call: TRBD2
v_call: TRBV27
cdr3_aa: CASSLSGSYEQYF
cdr3_nt: TGTGCCAGCAGCCTTAGCGGGAGTTACGAGCAGTACTTC

j_call: TRBJ2-7
clone_size: once
d_call: NA
v_call: TRBV7-2
cdr3_aa: CASSLDRSYEQYF
cdr3_nt: TGTGCCAGCAGCTTAGACCGGAGCTACGAGCAGTACTTC

j_call: TRBJ1-5
clone_size: NA
d_call: NA
v_call: TRBV5-5
cdr3_aa: CASSPLTLANQPQHF
cdr3_nt: TGTGCCAGCAGCCCGCTAACGCTAGCCAATCAGCCCCAGCATTTT

j_call: TRBJ1-4
clone_size: NA
d_call: NA
v_call: TRBV30
cdr3_aa: CAWMPWGRPEKLFF
cdr3_nt: TGTGCCTGGATGCCTTGGGGGCGCCCTGAAAAACTGTTTTTT

j_call: TRBJ1-5
clone_size: NA
d_call: NA
v_call: TRBV19
cdr3_aa: CASSIAGEGQPQHF
cdr3_nt: TGTGCCAGTAGTATCGCAGGGGAGGGTCAGCCCCAGCATTTT

j_call: TRBJ2-1
clone_size: NA
d_call: NA
v_call: TRBV9
cdr3_aa: CASSVGRQTYNGQFF
cdr3_nt: TGTGCCAGCAGCGTAGGGCGGCAAACCTACAATGGGCAGTTCTTC

j_call: TRBJ2-3
clone_size: NA
d_call: NA
v_call: TRBV4-3
cdr3_aa: CASSQVFLDTQYF
cdr3_nt: TGCGCCAGCAGCCAAGTGTTCCTGGATACGCAGTATTTT

j_call: TRBJ1-6
clone_size: NA
d_call: NA
v_call: TRBV11-3
cdr3_aa: CASSTHATGPGSSPLHF
cdr3_nt: TGTGCCAGCAGCACACACGCGACAGGCCCAGGGAGTTCACCCCTCCACTTT

j_call: TRBJ1-6
clone_size: NA
d_call: TRBD1
v_call: TRBV5-4
cdr3_aa: CASSLGTGGNSPLHF
cdr3_nt: TGTGCCAGCAGCTTGGGGACAGGGGGTAATTCACCCCTCCACTTT

j_call: TRBJ2-5
clone_size: NA
d_call: TRBD2
v_call: TRBV30
cdr3_aa: CAWSALRLAGETQYF
cdr3_nt: TGTGCCTGGAGTGCCCTTCGACTAGCGGGGGAGACCCAGTACTTC

j_call: TRBJ1-2
clone_size: NA
d_call: TRBD1
v_call: TRBV19
cdr3_aa: CASSIAGFGDRHGYTF
cdr3_nt: TGTGCCAGTAGTATAGCCGGGTTTGGGGACAGGCATGGCTACACCTTC

j_call: TRBJ2-4
clone_size: NA
d_call: TRBD1
v_call: TRBV5-1
cdr3_aa: CASSLGQGVGIQYF
cdr3_nt: TGCGCCAGCAGCTTGGGACAGGGGGTTGGCATTCAGTACTTC

j_call: TRBJ2-5
clone_size: NA
d_call: TRBD1
v_call: TRBV19
cdr3_aa: CASSTPGTDEETQYF
cdr3_nt: TGTGCCAGTAGTACGCCCGGGACAGATGAAGAGACCCAGTACTTC

j_call: TRBJ2-3
clone_size: NA
d_call: NA
v_call: TRBV5-1
cdr3_aa: CASSPGLLLTDTQYF
cdr3_nt: TGCGCCAGCAGCCCGGGACTTCTACTCACAGATACGCAGTATTTT

j_call: TRBJ2-7
clone_size: once
d_call: TRBD1
v_call: TRBV2
cdr3_aa: CANKGQGYYEQYF
cdr3_nt: TGTGCCAACAAAGGACAGGGGTACTACGAGCAGTACTTC

j_call: TRBJ2-3
clone_size: NA
d_call: NA
v_call: TRBV7-2
cdr3_aa: CASSLPGSNTDTQYF
cdr3_nt: TGTGCCAGCAGCTTACCCGGGAGCAACACAGATACGCAGTATTTT

j_call: TRBJ2-3
clone_size: NA
d_call: TRBD2
v_call: TRBV11-3
cdr3_aa: CASSPSGTSIPDTQYF
cdr3_nt: TGTGCCAGCAGCCCCTCCGGGACTAGTATTCCAGATACGCAGTATTTT

j_call: TRBJ1-2
clone_size: few
d_call: NA
v_call: TRBV6-1
cdr3_aa: CASKHRVGGYTF
cdr3_nt: TGTGCCAGCAAACACAGGGTTGGTGGCTACACCTTC

j_call: TRBJ2-7
clone_size: many
d_call: TRBD1
v_call: TRBV5-5
cdr3_aa: CASSLSGTGSYF
cdr3_nt: TGTGCCAGCAGCTTGTCTGGGACAGGGTCGTACTTC

j_call: TRBJ2-7
clone_size: once
d_call: NA
v_call: TRBV5-1
cdr3_aa: CASSLGSLAPYEQYF
cdr3_nt: TGCGCCAGCAGCTTGGGCTCTCTGGCCCCCTACGAGCAGTACTTC

j_call: TRBJ1-5
clone_size: NA
d_call: NA
v_call: TRBV11-2
cdr3_aa: CASSLAGNSNQPQHF
cdr3_nt: TGTGCCAGCAGCTTAGCGGGGAATAGCAATCAGCCCCAGCATTTT

j_call: TRBJ2-7
clone_size: NA
d_call: TRBD1
v_call: TRBV30
cdr3_aa: CASTGGSLWEQYF
cdr3_nt: TGTGCCTCGACAGGGGGATCCCTGTGGGAGCAGTACTTC

j_call: TRBJ2-7
clone_size: NA
d_call: NA
v_call: TRBV5-1
cdr3_aa: CASSREGGLGEQYF
cdr3_nt: TGCGCCAGCAGCCGAGAGGGGGGGCTGGGCGAGCAGTACTTC

j_call: TRBJ2-7
clone_size: NA
d_call: TRBD1
v_call: TRBV5-6
cdr3_aa: CASSSDRGLGEQYF
cdr3_nt: TGTGCCAGCAGCTCGGACAGGGGGCTGGGCGAGCAGTACTTC

j_call: TRBJ2-7
clone_size: NA
d_call: TRBD1
v_call: TRBV7-9
cdr3_aa: CASSLAGQFYEQYF
cdr3_nt: TGTGCCAGCAGCTTAGCGGGACAGTTCTACGAGCAGTACTTC